This is a list of T cell receptor beta chains from one sample in a study of control samples from healthy donors and cancer patients. Some clones are missing from TCRdb's copy, which holds only in-frame ones; the method was immunoSEQ multiplex PCR. The sample lists 25,000 to 35,000 clones; roughly 78% were seen once. Source material: PBMCs. The receptor source for this set is a man in his 60s with head and neck cancer. Both conserved end residues are trimmed from each CDR3. Each record gives: V gene, J gene, CDR3 protein.

>TRBV2|TRBJ1-3
ASSVNRVLAGNTIY
>TRBV3-1/TRBV3-2|TRBJ2-5
ASSFLIETQY
>TRBV19|TRBJ2-1
ASSIGNEQF
>TRBV2|TRBJ2-1
ASSAGSTISVKQF
>TRBV15|TRBJ1-2
ATSRDQSYT
>TRBV27|TRBJ2-1
ASSFTSGGGYNEQF
>TRBV5-4|TRBJ2-3
ASSRLTGTDTDTQY
>TRBV6-6|TRBJ1-1
ASSLIPASVGTEAF
>TRBV19|TRBJ1-5
ASISGTGRLQPQH
>TRBV5-1|TRBJ2-5
ASSLEGTQY
>TRBV18|TRBJ2-1
ASSPGLAGDNEQF
>TRBV4-1|TRBJ2-1
ASSHRKGGVYNEQF
>TRBV30|TRBJ1-4
AWTETGLNEKLF
>TRBV28|TRBJ2-2
ASWIGENTGELF
>TRBV7-9|TRBJ2-1
ASSLVSRGRGYF
>TRBV27|TRBJ1-1
ASRTGGGRAF
>TRBV7-3|TRBJ2-3
ASSFGQGSDTQY
>TRBV18|TRBJ1-1
ASSPSARNTEAF
>TRBV18|TRBJ2-3
ASSPNPTDTQY
>TRBV19|TRBJ1-1
ASRLGQGGTEAF
>TRBV27|TRBJ2-6
ASSFGGTGANVLT
>TRBV5-5|TRBJ2-7
ASSRTGTGGLGRLTDEQY
>TRBV27|TRBJ2-3
ASNVRGATDTQY
>TRBV12-3/TRBV12-4|TRBJ1-1
ASSSGTEAF
>TRBV24-1|TRBJ1-2
ATSARQGSYGYT
>TRBV2|TRBJ1-1
ASRSRGATGPTEAF
>TRBV11-3|TRBJ2-2
ASSPGQGGLYNTGELF
>TRBV2|TRBJ2-5
ASSVLAETQY
>TRBV10-3|TRBJ2-1
AIMREQGANEQF
>TRBV30|TRBJ2-3
AWMVGTDTQY
>TRBV10-3|TRBJ2-7
AIREGSYEQY
>TRBV2|TRBJ2-7
ASNLRGGADEQY
>TRBV29-1|TRBJ1-2
SVDVYGYT
>TRBV2|TRBJ2-7
ASSQGYEQY
>TRBV11-2|TRBJ2-4
ASSFNPGQKNIQY
>TRBV10-3|TRBJ1-5
AISPIGSNQPQH
>TRBV18|TRBJ1-1
ASSPEGQALGSTEAF
>TRBV14|TRBJ1-6
ASNQGQGNSPLH
>TRBV6-5|TRBJ2-7
ASSHRDGYEQY
>TRBV28|TRBJ2-2
ASSRSPGELF
>TRBV5-6|TRBJ2-7
ASSLPGYEQY
>TRBV5-1|TRBJ2-1
ASSQTRTSDNEQF
>TRBV7-2|TRBJ2-3
ASSLGQHTDTQY
>TRBV28|TRBJ1-1
ASSIPGDRGRVREAF
>TRBV29-1|TRBJ2-3
SVVWLAGTQY
>TRBV3-1/TRBV3-2|TRBJ1-1
ASSHKGRNTEAF
>TRBV5-1|TRBJ1-6
ASSLEDVYSPLH
>TRBV6-5|TRBJ2-6
ASTRGGSGANVLT
>TRBV30|TRBJ2-1
AWRSASYNEQF
>TRBV15|TRBJ2-2
ATRTGGPGELF
>TRBV5-5|TRBJ2-6
ASSLVGRRSGANVLT
>TRBV5-1|TRBJ2-7
ASSRNLQETPYEQY
>TRBV6-5|TRBJ2-5
ASEGLAFETQY
>TRBV18|TRBJ2-4
ASSQGHPRLQQY
>TRBV5-1|TRBJ1-4
ASSLGAFNEKLF
>TRBV7-2|TRBJ1-6
ASSSHRQVSYNSPLH
>TRBV4-3|TRBJ2-3
ASSQEVGQGEDTQY
>TRBV9|TRBJ2-1
ASSVDQAGVSNEQF
>TRBV6-5|TRBJ2-7
ASIGAGAPN